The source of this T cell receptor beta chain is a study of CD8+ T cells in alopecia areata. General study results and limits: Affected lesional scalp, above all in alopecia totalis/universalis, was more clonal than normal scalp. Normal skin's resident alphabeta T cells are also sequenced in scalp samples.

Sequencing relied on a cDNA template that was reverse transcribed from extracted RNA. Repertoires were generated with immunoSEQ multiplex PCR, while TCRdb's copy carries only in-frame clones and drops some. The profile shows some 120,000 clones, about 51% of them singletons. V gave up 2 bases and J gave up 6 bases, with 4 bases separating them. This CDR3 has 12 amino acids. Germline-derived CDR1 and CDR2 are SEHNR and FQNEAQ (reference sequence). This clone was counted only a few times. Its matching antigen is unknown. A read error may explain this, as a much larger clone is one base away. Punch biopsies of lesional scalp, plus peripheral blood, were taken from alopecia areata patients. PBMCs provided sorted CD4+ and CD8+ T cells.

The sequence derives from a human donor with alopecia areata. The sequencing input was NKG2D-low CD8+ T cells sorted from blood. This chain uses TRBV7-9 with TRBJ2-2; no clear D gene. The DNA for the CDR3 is TGTGCCAGCAGCTTAAACGCCGGGGAGCTGTTTTTT. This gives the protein CASSLNAGELFF.